Below, one T cell receptor beta chain is given with its context. Antigen specificity is unknown. This sample is drawn from a study of identifying expanded T cells in peripheral blood. Study results and caveats: Approximately 2-week clone count variance significantly increased as total template count grew. Approximately 1.1 clones differed between technical replicates, versus 16.4 and 19 over time.

CDR3 length equals 15 residues. V was clipped by 2 bases and J by 1 base, with 11 bases between them. CDR1 is MNHNS, CDR2 SASEGT, per germline. Repertoires were generated with immunoSEQ multiplex PCR, while TCRdb's copy carries only in-frame clones and drops some. The data show some 120,000 clones, roughly 84% seen once. Collection occurred without any documented infections or immune events in donors. The chain employs TRBV6-1 and TRBJ1-1; maybe TRBD1 (5 bases). Sequencing used blood. The source is a person aged 18 to 70 in good health. CDR3 amino acids: CASSEWGTANTEAFF. DNA of the CDR3: TGTGCCAGCAGTGAATGGGGGACGGCGAACACTGAAGCTTTCTTT.